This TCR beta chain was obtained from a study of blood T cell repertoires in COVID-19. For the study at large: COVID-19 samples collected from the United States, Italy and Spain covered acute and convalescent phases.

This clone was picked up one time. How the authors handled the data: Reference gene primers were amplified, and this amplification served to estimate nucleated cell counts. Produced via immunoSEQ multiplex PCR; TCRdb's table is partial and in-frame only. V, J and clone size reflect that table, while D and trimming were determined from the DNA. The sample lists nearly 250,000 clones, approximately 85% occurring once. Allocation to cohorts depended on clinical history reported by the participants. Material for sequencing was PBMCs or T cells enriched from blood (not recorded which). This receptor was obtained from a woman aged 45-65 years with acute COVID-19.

Here the CDR3 DNA reads TGTGCCAGCAGTTCTTTAGCCAAAAACATTCAGTACTTC. It specifies CASSSLAKNIQYF. The chain couples TRBV12-3 or TRBV12-4 to TRBJ2-4; D is ambiguous. V lost 4 bases, J lost 0 bases, and 4 bases lay in between. The CDR3 is made up of 13 amino acids.